These T cell receptor beta chains were read from a single sample in a study of cytomegalovirus exposure and HLA in healthy donors. TCRdb keeps only in-frame clones here, not all; method: immunoSEQ multiplex PCR. This sample has approximately 180,000 clones, with about 90% found just once. The source material was PBMCs. These receptors originate from a girl under two years old in good health and CMV-seronegative. CDR3s include the opening cysteine and the closing phenylalanine or tryptophan. Each record gives: clone size, D gene, V gene, J gene, CDR3 length, CDR3 protein, CDR3 DNA. A D gene is named only where the DNA matches it firmly. Clone size is stated in some rows and not others, as once, few, many or a class when expanded.

size: few; D: -; V: TRBV7-8; J: TRBJ2-1; length: 11; CDR3: CASKRGNEQFF; DNA: TGTGCCAGCAAACGGGGCAATGAGCAGTTCTTC
size: -; D: TRBD2; V: TRBV11-1; J: TRBJ2-3; length: 12; CDR3: CASSPGGDTQYF; DNA: TGTGCCAGCAGCCCCGGGGGGGATACGCAGTATTTT
size: -; D: TRBD2; V: TRBV25-1; J: TRBJ2-1; length: 12; CDR3: CASLSSGGFQFF; DNA: TGTGCCAGCCTCTCTAGCGGGGGTTTTCAGTTCTTC
size: -; D: -; V: TRBV19; J: TRBJ1-5; length: 17; CDR3: CASSIGGLGNGYQPQHF; DNA: TGTGCCAGTAGTATAGGAGGGCTTGGAAATGGGTATCAGCCCCAGCATTTT
size: -; D: TRBD2; V: TRBV7-8; J: TRBJ2-3; length: 16; CDR3: CASSQPPSGGLYTQYF; DNA: TGTGCCAGCAGCCAGCCCCCTAGCGGGGGCTTGTATACGCAGTATTTT
size: -; D: TRBD1; V: TRBV7-8; J: TRBJ1-1; length: 15; CDR3: CASSSSTGMNTEAFF; DNA: TGTGCCAGCAGCTCCTCGACAGGGATGAACACTGAAGCTTTCTTT
size: -; D: -; V: TRBV7-9; J: TRBJ2-1; length: 16; CDR3: CASSQRPGTPYNEQFF; DNA: TGTGCCAGCAGCCAACGGCCCGGGACACCTTACAATGAGCAGTTCTTC
size: -; D: -; V: TRBV12-5; J: TRBJ1-2; length: 14; CDR3: CASDLQGGECGYTF; DNA: TGTGCTAGTGATCTACAGGGTGGGGAGTGTGGCTACACCTTC
size: -; D: TRBD2; V: TRBV2; J: TRBJ2-3; length: 13; CDR3: CASGLAGADTQYF; DNA: TGTGCCAGCGGCTTAGCGGGAGCAGATACGCAGTATTTT
size: -; D: -; V: TRBV7-9; J: TRBJ1-3; length: 16; CDR3: CASSFSGGRSGNTIYF; DNA: TGTGCCAGCAGCTTTAGCGGGGGCCGCTCTGGAAACACCATATATTTT
size: -; D: -; V: TRBV4-1; J: TRBJ2-7; length: 13; CDR3: CASSQSGAYEQYF; DNA: TGCGCCAGCAGCCAATCAGGGGCTTACGAGCAGTACTTC
size: -; D: -; V: TRBV29-1; J: TRBJ1-1; length: 14; CDR3: CSVGKRLGDTEAFF; DNA: TGCAGCGTTGGTAAACGTCTGGGCGATACTGAAGCTTTCTTT
size: -; D: -; V: TRBV10-3; J: TRBJ1-2; length: 11; CDR3: CAIGQNYGYTF; DNA: TGTGCCATCGGCCAGAACTATGGCTACACCTTC
size: -; D: -; V: TRBV6-5; J: TRBJ1-5; length: 15; CDR3: CASTPTALTNQPQHF; DNA: TGTGCCAGCACCCCGACAGCACTCACAAATCAGCCCCAGCATTTT
size: -; D: TRBD2; V: TRBV27; J: TRBJ2-1; length: 16; CDR3: CASSYYSLAGDNEQFF; DNA: TGTGCCAGCAGTTACTATTCTCTAGCGGGTGACAATGAGCAGTTCTTC
size: -; D: TRBD1; V: TRBV4-3; J: TRBJ2-4; length: 15; CDR3: CASSQAGQPKNIQYF; DNA: TGCGCCAGCAGCCAAGCGGGACAGCCCAAAAACATTCAGTACTTC
size: -; D: -; V: TRBV11-2; J: TRBJ1-1; length: 12; CDR3: CASSVRTAGAFF; DNA: TGTGCCAGCAGTGTCAGGACCGCGGGAGCTTTCTTT
size: -; D: -; V: TRBV6-6; J: TRBJ1-1; length: 13; CDR3: CASSSGVNTEAFF; DNA: TGTGCCAGCAGTTCGGGTGTGAACACTGAAGCTTTCTTT
size: -; D: -; V: TRBV18; J: TRBJ2-7; length: 15; CDR3: CASSPPVRGPYEQYF; DNA: TGTGCCAGCTCACCACCGGTCAGGGGTCCCTACGAGCAGTACTTC
size: -; D: -; V: TRBV6-5; J: TRBJ2-7; length: 13; CDR3: CASSYSEFYEQYF; DNA: TGTGCCAGCAGTTACTCGGAGTTTTACGAGCAGTACTTC
size: -; D: TRBD1; V: TRBV2; J: TRBJ2-5; length: 14; CDR3: CASSADRGRETQYF; DNA: TGTGCCAGCAGTGCGGACAGGGGGCGTGAGACCCAGTACTTC
size: -; D: TRBD1; V: TRBV9; J: TRBJ1-2; length: 15; CDR3: CASSVRAGGLYGYTF; DNA: TGTGCCAGCAGCGTAAGAGCAGGGGGCCTATATGGCTACACCTTC
size: -; D: TRBD2; V: TRBV15; J: TRBJ2-1; length: 16; CDR3: CATSRETSSGRDEQFF; DNA: TGTGCCACCAGCAGAGAGACCTCTAGCGGGAGGGATGAGCAGTTCTTC
size: -; D: -; V: TRBV5-1; J: TRBJ2-7; length: 16; CDR3: CASSQKAIGEAYEQYF; DNA: TGCGCCAGCAGCCAAAAGGCGATTGGGGAGGCTTACGAGCAGTACTTC
size: -; D: -; V: TRBV27; J: TRBJ2-7; length: 13; CDR3: CASREGRNYEQYF; DNA: TGTGCCAGCAGGGAGGGACGAAACTACGAGCAGTACTTC
size: -; D: TRBD2; V: TRBV6-6; J: TRBJ2-3; length: 16; CDR3: CASSYGAGGPADTQYF; DNA: TGTGCCAGCAGTTACGGAGCGGGAGGGCCCGCAGATACGCAGTATTTT
size: -; D: -; V: TRBV9; J: TRBJ1-1; length: 13; CDR3: CASSVAQGTEAFF; DNA: TGTGCCAGCAGCGTAGCTCAGGGCACTGAAGCTTTCTTT
size: -; D: -; V: TRBV25-1; J: TRBJ2-7; length: 12; CDR3: CASSAAGYEQYF; DNA: TGTGCCAGCAGTGCGGCGGGGTACGAGCAGTACTTC
size: -; D: -; V: TRBV6-5; J: TRBJ2-1; length: 11; CDR3: CASVGYNEQFF; DNA: TGTGCCAGCGTCGGGTACAATGAGCAGTTCTTC
size: -; D: -; V: TRBV11-3; J: TRBJ2-3; length: 13; CDR3: CASSLAGADTQYF; DNA: TGTGCCAGCAGCTTAGCGGGGGCAGATACGCAGTATTTT
size: -; D: TRBD2; V: TRBV15; J: TRBJ2-1; length: 13; CDR3: CATSSGSHNEQFF; DNA: TGTGCCACCTCTAGCGGGAGCCACAATGAGCAGTTCTTC
size: -; D: -; V: TRBV7-7; J: TRBJ2-5; length: 13; CDR3: CASSFIQQETQYF; DNA: TGTGCTAGCAGCTTTATCCAGCAAGAGACCCAGTACTTC
size: -; D: -; V: TRBV7-9; J: TRBJ2-7; length: 12; CDR3: CASWTVSYEQYF; DNA: TGTGCCAGTTGGACAGTTTCCTACGAGCAGTACTTC
size: -; D: TRBD1; V: TRBV4-1; J: TRBJ1-3; length: 14; CDR3: CASSQIGTGATIYF; DNA: TGCGCCAGCAGCCAAATCGGGACAGGGGCCACCATATATTTT
size: once; D: -; V: TRBV27; J: TRBJ2-7; length: 13; CDR3: CASRSGQSYEQYF; DNA: TGTGCCAGCAGGTCCGGACAGTCCTACGAGCAGTACTTC
size: -; D: TRBD1; V: TRBV5-1; J: TRBJ1-2; length: 16; CDR3: CASTHSPRWDRDGYTF; DNA: TGCGCCAGCACTCATTCCCCACGCTGGGACAGGGATGGCTACACCTTC
size: once; D: TRBD2; V: TRBV6-1; J: TRBJ2-7; length: 15; CDR3: CASIGLAGSSYEQYF; DNA: TGTGCCAGCATCGGCTTAGCGGGGAGCTCCTACGAGCAGTACTTC
size: -; D: TRBD1; V: TRBV19; J: TRBJ2-7; length: 13; CDR3: CASSMGQGLEQYF; DNA: TGTGCCAGTAGTATGGGACAGGGCCTCGAGCAGTACTTC
size: -; D: -; V: TRBV7-8; J: TRBJ2-5; length: 14; CDR3: CASSPRRDQETQYF; DNA: TGTGCCAGCAGCCCCAGGAGGGACCAAGAGACCCAGTACTTC
size: few; D: TRBD1; V: TRBV30; J: TRBJ2-7; length: 16; CDR3: CAWSTGPGTGLYEQYF; DNA: TGTGCCTGGAGTACCGGGCCCGGGACAGGGCTCTACGAGCAGTACTTC
size: -; D: TRBD2; V: TRBV29-1; J: TRBJ2-7; length: 14; CDR3: CSVEAGDYQYEQYF; DNA: TGCAGCGTTGAAGCGGGGGACTATCAGTACGAGCAGTACTTC
size: -; D: -; V: TRBV15; J: TRBJ2-3; length: 16; CDR3: CATSRGIPREPDTQYF; DNA: TGTGCCACCAGCAGAGGAATCCCGAGGGAGCCAGATACGCAGTATTTT
size: -; D: TRBD2; V: TRBV5-1; J: TRBJ2-3; length: 17; CDR3: CASDSTSSGSSTDTQYF; DNA: TGCGCCAGCGACTCAACCTCTAGCGGATCTAGCACAGATACGCAGTATTTT
size: -; D: TRBD2; V: TRBV30; J: TRBJ2-5; length: 13; CDR3: CALGSGGPGTQYF; DNA: TGTGCCCTCGGCAGCGGGGGTCCAGGGACCCAGTACTTC
size: -; D: TRBD2; V: TRBV7-9; J: TRBJ2-3; length: 16; CDR3: CASSLRAARGGDTQYF; DNA: TGTGCCAGCAGCTTAAGGGCCGCGCGGGGAGGGGATACGCAGTATTTT
size: -; D: TRBD2; V: TRBV30; J: TRBJ2-5; length: 15; CDR3: CAWSAGLADQETQYF; DNA: TGTGCCTGGAGTGCGGGACTAGCGGACCAAGAGACCCAGTACTTC
size: -; D: TRBD1; V: TRBV5-1; J: TRBJ2-2; length: 14; CDR3: CASSLWDRAGELFF; DNA: TGCGCCAGCAGCTTGTGGGACAGGGCCGGGGAGCTGTTTTTT